This T cell receptor beta chain comes out of a study of cytomegalovirus exposure and HLA in healthy donors (dated by TCRdb to about 2017). About the investigation overall: A later analysis indicated that the 130 or so validation repertoires were generated on the platform also employed for the approximately 700 repertoires of the first cohort. The study was designed to test whether signatures of past pathogen exposure could be identified by cataloging public T cell receptors. Besides the first cohort of roughly 700 subjects, a separate validation cohort made up of 120 different subjects was used. To predict cytomegalovirus infection status, the study combined high-throughput TCR immunosequencing, statistical association of individual TCRs with disease status, and machine learning.

The donors were included in the validation cohort of 120 subjects, a group kept apart from the approximately 700-subject first cohort. Overall results and qualifications from the work: The study listed approximately 150 TCR beta chains as associated with cytomegalovirus. Cytomegalovirus status was reported to be diagnosed by the classifier with high specificity and sensitivity in both the original and validation cohorts. In a later analysis, TCRs clustered in the first cohort were found to also tend to co-occur in the roughly 110 validation repertoires, with 90% to 95% of cluster scores above 0. All 110 or so repertoires were used to score co-occurrence in the validation cohort in a later analysis, because that analysis had no HLA typing for the cohort. According to the authors, the approach could potentially be generalized to other disease states and immunological phenotypes. Three of the identified cytomegalovirus-associated TCR beta chains were confirmed in vitro to be specific for cytomegalovirus antigens. Most TCR sequences were observed very rarely across donors, whereas some public TCRs were present in many individuals.

Libraries came from the immunoSEQ multiplex PCR assay. Per the original workflow: A statistical classification framework was built to diagnose cytomegalovirus status from the catalog of TCR beta chain sequences. What TCRdb holds here is the immuneACCESS table cut down to in-frame rearrangements. Part of the clones is not present; checked against another copy, under half of the missing clones reflect an unresolved V gene, and the others are unexplained. V and J calls and clone size come straight from that table; D and trimming were deduced from the DNA. The sample data list about 120,000 clones, and 89% of these were observed just once. The ten top clones hold roughly 2% of the sample. Turning to this clone: The target of this receptor is not known. Base qualities were left out, and no much larger clone turns up one base away.

The CDR3 holds 17 amino acids from the cysteine to the phenylalanine. Only the CDR3 DNA stays, 51 bases, in frame from base 1. The germline V gene provides CDR1 SGHNT and CDR2 YENEEA. The junction carries 19 bases between V and J, which are trimmed by 5 bases and 2 bases respectively. The receptor's source is a young woman in good health and CMV-seronegative. The material sequenced was PBMCs. The rearranged segments are TRBV11-3 and TRBJ2-1; the D gene cannot be named for sure. The DNA is as follows: TGTGCCAGCAGCGACTCCCGGATCGGGTTCCCCTACAATGAGCAGTTCTTC. Its translation reads: CASSDSRIGFPYNEQFF. Joined to the reference TRBV11-3 and TRBJ2-1 proteins, this CDR3 gives the full variable domain: EAGVVQSPRYKIIEKKQPVAFWCNPISGHNTLYWYLQNLGQGPELLIRYENEEAVDDSQLPKDRFSAERLKGVDSTLKIQPAELGDSAVYLCASSDSRIGFPYNEQFFGPGTRLTVL.